Listed below are T cell receptor beta chains from one sample, sequenced in a study of blood T cell repertoires in COVID-19. The repertoire was sequenced with immunoSEQ multiplex PCR; TCRdb's copy has only in-frame clones and lacks some. The sample comprises a few hundred thousand clones, more than 70% of which are singletons, and 6.5% to 9% rests with the top ten. Sequencing used PBMCs or T cells enriched from blood (not recorded which). The receptors were gathered from a woman between 40 and 55 years old with acute COVID-19. The CDR3 runs from the conserved cysteine through the conserved F or W. The D gene is left open where the match is weak. Clone size appears in some rows only: once, few, many, or a class for an expanded clone.

d_call: TRBD1; v_call: TRBV6-5; j_call: TRBJ2-2; clone_size: NA; cdr3_nt: TGTGCCAGCAGTAGGACAGGGGTGGACACCGGGGAGCTGTTTTTT; cdr3_aa: CASSRTGVDTGELFF
d_call: TRBD1; v_call: TRBV28; j_call: TRBJ1-3; clone_size: NA; cdr3_nt: TGTGCCCTACAGGCCGGGACAGGAGATGGAAACACCATATATTTT; cdr3_aa: CALQAGTGDGNTIYF
d_call: TRBD1; v_call: TRBV5-1; j_call: TRBJ2-5; clone_size: NA; cdr3_nt: TGCGCCAGCAGCTCGGGCATGGGACAGCAAGAGACCCAGTACTTC; cdr3_aa: CASSSGMGQQETQYF
d_call: TRBD2; v_call: TRBV28; j_call: TRBJ2-1; clone_size: NA; cdr3_nt: TGTGCCAGCAGGCCTTATAGCGGGAGCGGGGATGAGCAGTTCTTC; cdr3_aa: CASRPYSGSGDEQFF
d_call: TRBD1; v_call: TRBV6-5; j_call: TRBJ2-7; clone_size: NA; cdr3_nt: TGTGCCACTATCACGGACCGGGACAGCTCCTACGAGCAGTACTTC; cdr3_aa: CATITDRDSSYEQYF
d_call: TRBD1; v_call: TRBV2; j_call: TRBJ1-2; clone_size: NA; cdr3_nt: TGTGCCAGCAGTGAACAGGGGACAGGGGGCAGAGGCTACACCTTC; cdr3_aa: CASSEQGTGGRGYTF
d_call: TRBD1; v_call: TRBV9; j_call: TRBJ1-2; clone_size: once; cdr3_nt: TGTGCCAGCAGCGTAGGGGGACAGGGGGCAAACTATGGCTACACCTTC; cdr3_aa: CASSVGGQGANYGYTF
d_call: NA; v_call: TRBV21-1; j_call: TRBJ2-7; clone_size: NA; cdr3_nt: TGTGCCAGCAGCTACGGCAGGCTACCCTACGAGCAGTACTTC; cdr3_aa: CASSYGRLPYEQYF
d_call: NA; v_call: TRBV6-5; j_call: TRBJ2-7; clone_size: NA; cdr3_nt: TGTGCCAGCAGTCTAAGGGACTTCCTCTACGAGCAGTACTTC; cdr3_aa: CASSLRDFLYEQYF
d_call: NA; v_call: TRBV28; j_call: TRBJ2-2; clone_size: NA; cdr3_nt: TGTGCCAGCAGGGGGACACCGAACACCGGGGAGCTGTTTTTT; cdr3_aa: CASRGTPNTGELFF
d_call: NA; v_call: TRBV18; j_call: TRBJ1-6; clone_size: NA; cdr3_nt: TGTGCCAGCTCACCACTTCCGGCAGGGCCCTCTAGTCCCCTCCACTTT; cdr3_aa: CASSPLPAGPSSPLHF
d_call: TRBD2; v_call: TRBV11-3; j_call: TRBJ2-2; clone_size: NA; cdr3_nt: TGTGCCAGCAGCCAGGGACTAGCCGGGGAGCTGTTTTTT; cdr3_aa: CASSQGLAGELFF
d_call: NA; v_call: TRBV5-4; j_call: TRBJ1-1; clone_size: few; cdr3_nt: TGTGCCAGCAGCTTCCCAGGGAACACTGAAGCTTTCTTT; cdr3_aa: CASSFPGNTEAFF
d_call: NA; v_call: TRBV5-6; j_call: TRBJ2-7; clone_size: NA; cdr3_nt: TGTGCCAGCTCGGGGGGCCGGGGGGACGAGCAGTACTTC; cdr3_aa: CASSGGRGDEQYF
d_call: NA; v_call: TRBV10-3; j_call: TRBJ1-3; clone_size: NA; cdr3_nt: TGTGCCATCATGGGGCGCGGACGGGGAAACACCATATATTTT; cdr3_aa: CAIMGRGRGNTIYF
d_call: NA; v_call: TRBV3-1/TRBV3-2; j_call: TRBJ2-5; clone_size: NA; cdr3_nt: TGTGCCAGCAGCCCGACTAGTATTGTGGAGACCCAGTACTTC; cdr3_aa: CASSPTSIVETQYF
d_call: NA; v_call: TRBV6-5; j_call: TRBJ1-5; clone_size: NA; cdr3_nt: TGTGCCAGCAGAGGCAGGGAAATGGACAATCAGCCCCAGCATTTT; cdr3_aa: CASRGREMDNQPQHF
d_call: NA; v_call: TRBV6-5; j_call: TRBJ1-2; clone_size: NA; cdr3_nt: TGTGCCAGCCTAATAACAGGGAGGGGGGGCTACACCTTC; cdr3_aa: CASLITGRGGYTF
d_call: TRBD1; v_call: TRBV5-6; j_call: TRBJ1-1; clone_size: NA; cdr3_nt: TGTGCCAGCAGCCTTGGCGGCCGGATCTGGGACAGTGAAGCTTTCTTT; cdr3_aa: CASSLGGRIWDSEAFF
d_call: NA; v_call: TRBV7-9; j_call: TRBJ1-3; clone_size: NA; cdr3_nt: TGTGCCAGCAGAGACGGACAGGGAAACACCATATATTTT; cdr3_aa: CASRDGQGNTIYF
d_call: NA; v_call: TRBV30; j_call: TRBJ1-3; clone_size: NA; cdr3_nt: TGTGCCTGGAGTCCCGTTAGGGGTCCTGGAAACACCATATATTTT; cdr3_aa: CAWSPVRGPGNTIYF
d_call: NA; v_call: TRBV19; j_call: TRBJ2-2; clone_size: NA; cdr3_nt: TGTGCCAGTAGTATTTCTCGGGGATCACGTTGGACCGGGGAGCTGTTTTTT; cdr3_aa: CASSISRGSRWTGELFF
d_call: TRBD1; v_call: TRBV30; j_call: TRBJ2-1; clone_size: NA; cdr3_nt: TGTGCCAGCCACCGGGACAGGGGGTCCAATGAGCAGTTCTTC; cdr3_aa: CASHRDRGSNEQFF
d_call: NA; v_call: TRBV5-1; j_call: TRBJ2-4; clone_size: NA; cdr3_nt: TGCGCCAGCAGCTTGGCCGGGACCTCTCCGGGGGGCTTAGACAAAAACATTCAGTACTTC; cdr3_aa: CASSLAGTSPGGLDKNIQYF
d_call: TRBD1; v_call: TRBV15; j_call: TRBJ1-1; clone_size: NA; cdr3_nt: TGTGCCACCAGCAGAGGACAGGGTACGGCTTTCTTT; cdr3_aa: CATSRGQGTAFF
d_call: NA; v_call: TRBV9; j_call: TRBJ2-7; clone_size: NA; cdr3_nt: TGTGCCAGCAGCGTAGGTTCGGCCGGCGGCGAGCAGTACTTC; cdr3_aa: CASSVGSAGGEQYF
d_call: NA; v_call: TRBV6-5; j_call: TRBJ1-1; clone_size: NA; cdr3_nt: TGTGCCAGCGGTACAGTGAATACTGAAGCTTTCTTT; cdr3_aa: CASGTVNTEAFF
d_call: NA; v_call: TRBV9; j_call: TRBJ1-3; clone_size: NA; cdr3_nt: TGTGCCAGCAGCGAGTCGACTTACTCTGGAAACACCATATATTTT; cdr3_aa: CASSESTYSGNTIYF
d_call: TRBD2; v_call: TRBV24-1; j_call: TRBJ2-2; clone_size: once; cdr3_nt: TGTGCCACCAGTGACCCCTCAGCGGGGGAAACCGGGGAGCTGTTTTTT; cdr3_aa: CATSDPSAGETGELFF
d_call: NA; v_call: TRBV14; j_call: TRBJ1-1; clone_size: NA; cdr3_nt: TGTGCCAGCAGCCAAGTGCCGGTTTCGAACACTGAAGCTTTCTTT; cdr3_aa: CASSQVPVSNTEAFF
d_call: NA; v_call: TRBV5-1; j_call: TRBJ1-1; clone_size: NA; cdr3_nt: TGCGCCAGCAGCTTGGAAGGGGGTGAAGCTTTCTTT; cdr3_aa: CASSLEGGEAFF
d_call: TRBD1; v_call: TRBV9; j_call: TRBJ1-3; clone_size: NA; cdr3_nt: TGTGCCAGCAGCGGTCAGGGACAGGGGTTCTCTGGAAACACCATATATTTT; cdr3_aa: CASSGQGQGFSGNTIYF
d_call: NA; v_call: TRBV18; j_call: TRBJ2-2; clone_size: NA; cdr3_nt: TGTGCCAGCTCACCTCAGGACACCGGGGAGCTGTTTTTT; cdr3_aa: CASSPQDTGELFF
d_call: TRBD2; v_call: TRBV7-8; j_call: TRBJ2-1; clone_size: NA; cdr3_nt: TGTGCCAGCAGCCCCTGGACTAGCGGGGGGAACAATGAGCAGTTCTTC; cdr3_aa: CASSPWTSGGNNEQFF
d_call: TRBD1; v_call: TRBV9; j_call: TRBJ1-5; clone_size: NA; cdr3_nt: TGTGCCAGCAGCGTAGGGGGACAGAGCTCCAATCAGCCCCAGCATTTT; cdr3_aa: CASSVGGQSSNQPQHF
d_call: NA; v_call: TRBV10-1; j_call: TRBJ2-3; clone_size: NA; cdr3_nt: TGCGCCAGCAGTACCACTAGCCGGTTCACAGATACGCAGTATTTT; cdr3_aa: CASSTTSRFTDTQYF
d_call: TRBD1; v_call: TRBV5-1; j_call: TRBJ1-2; clone_size: few; cdr3_nt: TGCGCCAGCAGCACCGGACAGGGGCCCTACACCTTC; cdr3_aa: CASSTGQGPYTF
d_call: NA; v_call: TRBV12-3/TRBV12-4; j_call: TRBJ1-5; clone_size: few; cdr3_nt: TGTGCCAGCACCCTGGGAGCGCGGCCCCAGCATTTT; cdr3_aa: CASTLGARPQHF